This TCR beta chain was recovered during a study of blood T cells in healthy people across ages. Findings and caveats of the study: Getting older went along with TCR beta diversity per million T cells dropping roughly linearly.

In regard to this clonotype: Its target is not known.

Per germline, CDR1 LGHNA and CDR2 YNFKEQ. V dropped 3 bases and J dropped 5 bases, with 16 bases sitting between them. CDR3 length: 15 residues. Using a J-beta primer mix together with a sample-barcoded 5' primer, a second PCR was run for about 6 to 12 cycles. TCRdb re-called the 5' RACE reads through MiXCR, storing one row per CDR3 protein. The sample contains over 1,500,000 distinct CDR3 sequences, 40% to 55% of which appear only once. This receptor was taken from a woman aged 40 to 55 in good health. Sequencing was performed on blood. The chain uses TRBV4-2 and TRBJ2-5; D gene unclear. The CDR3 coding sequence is TGTGCCAGCAGCCAGGCACTCCCCGGTGGGGAGACCCAGTACTTC. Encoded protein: CASSQALPGGETQYF.